Detailed here is one TCR beta chain. This clone's antigen is unknown. Qualities for individual bases were not recorded, and no much larger clone is one base off. The CDR3 measures 14 amino acids from cysteine to phenylalanine. Just the 42-base CDR3 DNA is kept, in frame starting at base 1. Taken from the germline V gene, the CDR1 and CDR2 loops are ENHRY and SYGVKD. The junction carries 9 bases between V and J, which are trimmed by 0 bases and 3 bases respectively. The instrument given in TCRdb is Illumina HiSeq 1500. In TCRdb, the public reads were trimmed at Q25 with fastp and aligned with MiXCR, with productive beta chains retained. Identical CDR3 protein sequences are pooled into one entry, listed with their most common genes and DNA. The sample contains around 740,000 distinct CDR3 sequences, 35% of them found a single time. The ten largest clonotypes hold roughly 2.9% of the sample. The data belong to a study of T cell repertoires in cytomegalovirus infection (dated by TCRdb to between 2017 and 2020). At the level of the whole study: Donor HLA type was relevant to the analysis, because carriage of CMV infection together with the matching HLA type was indicated by public TCR beta signatures. The investigation overall reported the following: Carriers of CMV infection plus the relevant HLA type were discriminated by the cumulative frequency of public TCR beta family members in the study cohort and in an independent 352-donor cohort. The ex vivo response was dominated by HLA-C-restricted CMV-specific TCR beta clonotypes, and the single most frequent clonotype in two of eight donors was supplied by these HLA-C-restricted clonotypes.

This chain joins TRBV10-3 to TRBJ2-7; a tentative D match to TRBD1 spans 5 bases. This TCR was recovered from a human donor in good health (CMV status not recorded). Some clones in this sample may be carry-over from other donors' samples. Sequencing was carried out using PBMCs. The CDR3 region: CAISESRQYYEQYF. The base sequence is TGTGCCATCAGTGAGTCAAGACAGTACTACGAGCAGTACTTC.